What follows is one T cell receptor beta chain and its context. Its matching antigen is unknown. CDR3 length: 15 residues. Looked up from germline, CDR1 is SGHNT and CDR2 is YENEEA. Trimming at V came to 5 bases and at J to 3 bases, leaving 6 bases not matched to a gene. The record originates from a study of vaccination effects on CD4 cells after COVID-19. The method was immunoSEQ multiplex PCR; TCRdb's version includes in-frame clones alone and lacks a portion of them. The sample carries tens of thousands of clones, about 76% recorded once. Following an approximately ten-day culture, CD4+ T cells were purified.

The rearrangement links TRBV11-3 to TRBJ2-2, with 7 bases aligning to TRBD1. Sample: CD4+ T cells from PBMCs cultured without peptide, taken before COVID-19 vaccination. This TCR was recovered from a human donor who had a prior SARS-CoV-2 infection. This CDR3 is CASSKDRRYTGELFF. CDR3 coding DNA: TGTGCCAGCAGCAAGGACAGGAGGTACACCGGGGAGCTGTTTTTT. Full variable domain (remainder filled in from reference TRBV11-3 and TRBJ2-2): EAGVVQSPRYKIIEKKQPVAFWCNPISGHNTLYWYLQNLGQGPELLIRYENEEAVDDSQLPKDRFSAERLKGVDSTLKIQPAELGDSAVYLCASSKDRRYTGELFFGEGSRLTVL.